What follows are 29 T cell receptor beta chains derived from one specimen sequenced in a study of blood T cell repertoires in COVID-19. The table came from immunoSEQ multiplex PCR; TCRdb's copy has only in-frame clones and leaves some out. The sample carries 74,000 or so clones, over 80% recorded once. Sequenced: peripheral blood. The receptors were sampled from a human donor in a cohort sampled during active COVID-19.

The J gene is TRBJ1-6, the V gene TRBV10-3, with 7 bases matching TRBD1. This CDR3 is built from 14 residues. Germline V CDR1 and CDR2: ENHRY, SYGVKD. J was trimmed by 7 bases and V by 5 bases; bases with no gene match: 5. CDR3 protein: CAISKDRRNSPLHF. Here the CDR3 DNA reads TGTGCCATCAGTAAGGACAGGAGGAATTCACCCCTCCACTTT.

The V and J genes are TRBV15 and TRBJ2-5; D is perhaps TRBD1 (5 bases). Trimming cost V 3 bases and J 7 bases, with 9 bases left between them. CDR1 and CDR2 (germline): LNHNV, YYDKDF (reference sequence). This CDR3 has 12 residues. This CDR3 reads CATSSRVGTQYF. In DNA, the CDR3 is TGTGCCACCAGCAGCAGGGTGGGGACCCAGTACTTC.

The J gene is TRBJ2-5, the V gene TRBV12-3 or TRBV12-4; D is uncertain. V lost 3 bases to trimming and J lost 3 bases, with 8 bases between them. The CDR3 consists of 13 residues. CDR3 coding DNA: TGTGCCAGCAGTTTCGGTAGTAAAGAGACCCAGTACTTC. Protein: CASSFGSKETQYF.

In this sample, this clone turned up once. The J gene is TRBJ2-7, the V gene TRBV30, with 14 nucleotides matching TRBD2. The CDR3 covers 12 residues. The junction had 2 bases not matched to a gene; V was cut back by 8 bases and J by 5 bases. Germline V gene sequence: CDR1 GTSNPN, CDR2 SVGIG (reference sequence). For the CDR3, the DNA is TGTGCCGGGACTAGCGGGAGCCACGAGCAGTACTTC. Protein sequence: CAGTSGSHEQYF.

The genes are TRBV18 and TRBJ1-6; 11 bases map to TRBD1. Trimming at V came to 3 bases and at J to 5 bases, leaving 9 bases not matched to a gene. The CDR3 sequence is 18 residues long. The germline V gene encodes CDR1 KGHSH and CDR2 LQKENI. The CDR3 region is CASSPLPPGQGDNSPLHF. DNA for the CDR3: TGTGCCAGCTCACCCTTACCGCCGGGACAGGGGGATAATTCACCCCTCCACTTT.

This clone was detected only once. V is TRBV24-1 and J is TRBJ1-5, with TRBD1 identical over 8 bases. The length of the CDR3 is 12 residues. The germline gives CDR1 KGHDR, CDR2 SFDVKD. V gave up 9 bases and J gave up 5 bases; unmatched junction bases: 2. CDR3 sequence reads: CATQTGDQPQHF. The CDR3 bases are TGTGCCACCCAGACAGGGGATCAGCCCCAGCATTTT.

CDR3: CASSVGTSGILHTQYF. DNA of the CDR3: TGTGCCAGCAGCGTAGGGACTAGCGGCATCCTTCATACGCAGTATTTT. The gene calls are TRBV9 and TRBJ2-3; 10 positions agree with TRBD2. CDR3 length: 16 residues. Germline CDR1 reads SGDLS; CDR2 reads YYNGEE. The junction had 8 bases not matched to a gene; V was cut back by 0 bases and J by 7 bases.

CDR3 sequence: CASIPGRFSYEQYF. In DNA form, the CDR3 reads TGTGCCAGCATCCCGGGGAGATTCTCCTACGAGCAGTACTTC. The chain uses TRBV2 and TRBJ2-7; a possible D gene is TRBD2 (5 bases). There are 14 residues in the CDR3. Trimming stripped 7 bases from V and 0 bases from J, with 13 bases between. Germline V gene sequence: CDR1 SNHLY, CDR2 FYNNEI.

The J gene is TRBJ2-7, the V gene TRBV3-1 (or the pseudogene TRBV3-2), with 7 positions matching TRBD2. V was pared by 4 bases and J by 2 bases, with 2 bases of the junction left unmatched. CDR1 and CDR2 from the germline V gene are LGHDT and YNNKEL (reference sequence). This CDR3 is 13 amino acids long. DNA of the CDR3: TGTGCCAGCAGCCGGGGAGGGCCCTACGAGCAGTACTTC. The encoded protein is CASSRGGPYEQYF.

This clone was observed a single time. The chain links TRBV28 to TRBJ1-1; 7 bases fit TRBD1. Unmatched junction bases numbered 9, after V lost 5 bases and J lost 6 bases. Germline CDR1 and CDR2: MDHEN and SYDVKM. The length of the CDR3 is 14 residues. The CDR3 DNA reads as TGTGCCAGCAGTACCTGGGACAGCCGGTCTGAAGCTTTCTTT. It codes for CASSTWDSRSEAFF.

The chain is built from TRBV4-3 and TRBJ2-7, with 9 bases lining up with TRBD2. The junction had 12 bases not matched to a gene; V was cut back by 8 bases and J by 7 bases. The CDR3 is 14 amino acids. Germline CDR1 is LGHNA and CDR2 is YSLEER. The CDR3 DNA sequence: TGCGCCAGCCCAAGGGCTAGCGGGACGGATGAGCAGTACTTC. It specifies CASPRASGTDEQYF.

V gene TRBV3-1 (or the pseudogene TRBV3-2) combines with J gene TRBJ1-1, with 7 positions matching TRBD1. Trimming removed 1 base from V and 13 bases from J; junction bases left unmatched: 6. This CDR3 has 12 residues. Germline CDR1 is LGHDT and CDR2 is YNNKEL (reference sequence). The CDR3 nucleotides read TGTGCCAGCAGCCAAGCTAACAGGGGCGGTTTCTTT. Translating it yields CASSQANRGGFF.

The chain joins TRBV28 to TRBJ2-7; 10 bases are a match to TRBD1. Germline V gene lookup returns CDR1 MDHEN and CDR2 SYDVKM. Losses at the gene ends were 6 bases for V and 7 bases for J; bases not matched to a gene: 15. This CDR3 region has 16 residues. The CDR3 coding sequence is TGTGCCAGCAGGTTTCCCTCGGGACAGGGGAGGGAGGAGCAGTACTTC. It encodes CASRFPSGQGREEQYF.

The chain couples TRBV16 to TRBJ1-6; no definite D call. Trimming stripped 2 bases from V and 10 bases from J, with 12 bases between. Germline V gives CDR1 KGHSY, CDR2 FQNENV. The CDR3 runs to 14 residues. CDR3 sequence: CASSQAGSESPLHF. In DNA, the CDR3 is TGTGCCAGCAGCCAAGCAGGAAGTGAATCACCCCTCCACTTT.

The chain uses TRBV3-1 (or the pseudogene TRBV3-2) and TRBJ1-4; unclear D gene. The CDR3 is 14 amino acids. CDR1 is LGHDT, CDR2 YNNKEL, per germline (reference sequence). Trimming cost V 1 base and J 7 bases, with 10 bases left between them. CDR3: CASSQVASSEKLFF. The DNA for the CDR3 is TGTGCCAGCAGCCAAGTAGCCAGTAGTGAAAAACTGTTTTTT.

The rearrangement links TRBV19 to TRBJ2-6, with D possibly being TRBD1 (5 bases). Trimming pared 5 bases from V and 0 bases from J, leaving 11 bases between. CDR3 length: 16 amino acids. Germline CDR1 is LNHDA and CDR2 is SQIVND (reference sequence). CDR3 amino acids: CASSATVYSGANVLTF. The CDR3 nucleotides are TGTGCCAGTAGTGCGACAGTTTACTCTGGGGCCAACGTCCTGACTTTC. Drawing the rest from reference TRBV19 and TRBJ2-6, the complete variable domain is DGGITQSPKYLFRKEGQNVTLSCEQNLNHDAMYWYRQDPGQGLRLIYYSQIVNDFQKGDIAEGYSVSREKKESFPLTVTSAQKNPTAFYLCASSATVYSGANVLTFGAGSRLTVL.

The chain recombines TRBV19 with TRBJ2-7; D perhaps matches TRBD1 (6 bases). CDR1 is LNHDA and CDR2 is SQIVND in the germline V gene (reference sequence). The CDR3 loop spans 13 amino acids. With 3 bases removed from V and 6 bases from J, the gap between germline ends came to 12 bases. This CDR3 reads CASSMPRGAEQYF. In DNA, the CDR3 is TGTGCCAGTAGTATGCCCAGGGGCGCCGAGCAGTACTTC.

V usage is TRBV12-3 or TRBV12-4 and J usage is TRBJ1-1; possible D gene TRBD1, 6 bases. Trimming shortened V by 2 bases and J by 10 bases, and 8 bases separated the two germline ends. The CDR3 sequence is 11 residues long. As DNA, the CDR3 is TGTGCCAGCAGTTTACGAGGGGGAGCTTTCTTT. It specifies CASSLRGGAFF.

This clone was observed a single time. V and J are TRBV28 and TRBJ1-4; tentatively, D is TRBD1 (5 bases). Germline assignment: CDR1 MDHEN and CDR2 SYDVKM. The CDR3 spans 14 residues. V lost 5 bases to trimming and J lost 7 bases, with 14 bases between them. In nucleotides, the CDR3 is TGTGCCAGCAGTGGCACAGGTGAGATTGAAAAACTGTTTTTT. Amino acids: CASSGTGEIEKLFF.

The V call is TRBV7-9, the J call TRBJ2-1; 10 bases line up with TRBD1. The CDR3 loop spans 15 amino acids. Per the germline V gene, CDR1 is SEHNR and CDR2 is FQNEAQ (reference sequence). J gave up 7 bases and V 3 bases, and 6 bases lay outside the gene matches. The CDR3 sequence is CASSFRDRGRNEQFF. The CDR3 nucleotides are TGTGCCAGCAGCTTCCGGGACAGGGGAAGGAATGAGCAGTTCTTC.

The chain joins TRBV7-2 to TRBJ1-4; D is uncertain. The CDR3 covers 14 residues. Germline CDR1 and CDR2: SGHTA and FQGNSA. The V end lost 3 bases, the J end lost 3 bases, and 8 bases lay between the germline ends. The CDR3 sequence is CASSLGEANEKLFF. CDR3 DNA: TGTGCCAGCAGCTTGGGAGAGGCTAATGAAAAACTGTTTTTT.

The V call is TRBV2, the J call TRBJ2-1; 10 nucleotides line up with TRBD2. The V gene's germline CDR1 is SNHLY and CDR2 FYNNEI. J was trimmed by 7 bases and V by 2 bases; bases with no gene match: 5. This CDR3 has 15 amino acids. As DNA, the CDR3 is TGTGCCAGCAGTGAATCAGCGGGAGGGCCAAATGAGCAGTTCTTC. Its protein is CASSESAGGPNEQFF.

V is TRBV11-2 and J is TRBJ2-1; 7 bases agree with TRBD1. Germline-derived CDR1 and CDR2 are SGHAT and FQNNGV. The CDR3 is 16 amino acids. Trimming removed 6 bases from V and 5 bases from J; junction bases left unmatched: 13. The CDR3 protein is CASRIPGQFRNNEQFF. Here the CDR3 DNA reads TGTGCCAGCAGAATCCCGGGACAGTTTCGGAACAATGAGCAGTTCTTC.

This clone was recorded once. V is TRBV7-9 and J is TRBJ2-3; perhaps TRBD2 as D (6 bases). The germline V and J ends were trimmed by 1 base and 3 bases, with 14 bases remaining between them. The CDR3 has 16 residues. Germline CDR1 SEHNR, CDR2 FQNEAQ (reference sequence). The CDR3 loop is CASSLGTGVGTDTQYF. The CDR3 DNA sequence: TGTGCCAGCAGCTTAGGAACGGGAGTAGGAACAGATACGCAGTATTTT.

The chain is built from TRBV18 and TRBJ2-3; D is unclear. Trimming removed 0 bases from V and 5 bases from J, with 9 bases in between. Per germline, CDR1 KGHSH and CDR2 LQKENI. The CDR3 covers 14 residues. The CDR3 here is CASSPPNTGDTQYF. CDR3 bases: TGTGCCAGCTCACCACCGAACACGGGAGATACGCAGTATTTT.

V is TRBV28 and J is TRBJ1-4; possibly TRBD1 for D (5 bases). Trimming pared 1 base from V and 5 bases from J, leaving 11 bases between. The V gene's germline CDR1 is MDHEN and CDR2 SYDVKM. There are 15 residues in the CDR3. The CDR3 bases are TGTGCCAGCAGTTTATCACTTGCAGGGAATGAAAAACTGTTTTTT. It encodes CASSLSLAGNEKLFF. The full variable domain, with the rest looked up from reference TRBV28 and TRBJ1-4, is DVKVTQSSRYLVKRTGEKVFLECVQDMDHENMFWYRQDPGLGLRLIYFSYDVKMKEKGDIPEGYSVSREKKERFSLILESASTNQTSMYLCASSLSLAGNEKLFFGSGTQLSVL.

DNA of the CDR3: TGTGCCAGCAGCGGAGCCGGGACACATGAAAAACTGTTTTTT. This translates into CASSGAGTHEKLFF. The V gene is TRBV7-2, the J gene TRBJ1-4, with a weak D call TRBD1 (6 bases). V shed 5 bases and J shed 6 bases, with 13 bases lying between them. CDR3 size: 14 residues. The germline V gene has CDR1 SGHTA and CDR2 FQGNSA.

The chain couples TRBV4-1 to TRBJ2-1; 7 positions agree with TRBD1. The CDR3 extends over 11 amino acids. Germline CDR1 MGHRA, CDR2 YSYEKL. V shed 4 bases, J shed 14 bases, and the junction held 5 bases outside the gene matches. The CDR3 reads CASSRDREKFF. The CDR3 bases are TGCGCCAGCAGCCGAGACAGGGAAAAGTTCTTC.

This sequence joins TRBV5-1 and TRBJ2-1; D is possibly TRBD1 (6 bases). The germline V gene has CDR1 SGHRS and CDR2 YFSETQ. V lost 4 bases and J lost 2, with 19 bases in between. The length of the CDR3 is 17 residues. DNA for the CDR3: TGCGCCAGCAGCCCGGACAGCCAAGCCTCCCCCTACAATGAGCAGTTCTTC. This encodes CASSPDSQASPYNEQFF.